The 24 T cell receptor beta chains listed next were all sequenced from one sample in a study of T-cell reconstitution after alpha-beta-depleted transplantation in children. Unique molecular identifiers tagged the TCRbeta library. Each CDR3 protein gets one entry after TCRdb re-called the PCR reads with MiXCR. Of roughly 670,000 distinct CDR3 sequences listed, about an eighth are singletons. The specimen was PBMCs, collected before TCRalphabeta/CD19-depleted stem cell transplant. The receptors come from a girl aged 2-9 years with congenital amegakaryocytic thrombocytopenia, due to receive a stem cell transplant.

This clonotype occurred many times. The chain links TRBV7-9 to TRBJ2-1, with D unclear. V was pared by 5 bases and J by 3 bases, with 8 bases between. This CDR3 region has 13 residues. CDR1 and CDR2 (germline): SEHNR, FQNEAQ (reference sequence). The CDR3 bases are TGTGCCAGCAGCCCCACCTACTACAATGAGCAGTTCTTC. Residues: CASSPTYYNEQFF.

V usage is TRBV19 and J usage is TRBJ1-5; tentatively, D is TRBD1 (5 bases). The germline gives CDR1 LNHDA, CDR2 SQIVND (reference sequence). Trimming cost V 5 bases and J 5 bases, with 10 bases left between them. The CDR3 has 13 residues. The CDR3 nucleotides are TGTGCCAGTAGTTTCGGGGCAGATCAGCCCCAGCATTTT. Translated, it gives CASSFGADQPQHF.

This clonotype has ten or more counts. The chain recombines TRBV10-3 with TRBJ2-7; 7 positions agree with TRBD2. Germline V lookup: CDR1 ENHRY, CDR2 SYGVKD. This CDR3 contains 13 residues. Trimming took 8 bases from V and 0 from J; bases not matched to a gene: 4. The CDR3 reads CAIGERDSYEQYF. Here the CDR3 DNA reads TGTGCCATCGGAGAGCGGGACTCCTACGAGCAGTACTTC.

The sample holds many counts of this clonotype. V and J are TRBV7-9 and TRBJ1-5; D gene uncertain. Germline loops: CDR1 SEHNR, CDR2 FQNEAQ (reference sequence). V was pared by 0 bases and J by 6 bases, with 3 bases between. The CDR3 is 12 residues long. DNA of the CDR3: TGTGCCAGCAGCTTAGCAGGTCAGCCCCAGCATTTT. As protein: CASSLAGQPQHF.

The sample holds a few counts of this clonotype. The chain uses TRBV7-9 and TRBJ2-7; possibly TRBD1 for D (7 bases). Germline V gene sequence: CDR1 SEHNR, CDR2 FQNEAQ (reference sequence). This CDR3 is built from 16 residues. The V and J ends lost 8 bases and 6 bases respectively, with 26 bases between them. The CDR3 bases are TGTGCCAGCTGCGGTGCTAGGGGGGACAGTACTGGCGAGCAGTACTTC. Protein: CASCGARGDSTGEQYF.

This clonotype has a count of ten or more. J is TRBJ2-3 and V is TRBV20-1, with a weak D call TRBD2 (6 bases). The germline gives CDR1 DFQATT, CDR2 SNEGSKA (reference sequence). The CDR3 is 14 amino acids. Trimming took off 3 bases at V and 6 bases at J, with 16 bases between the two ends. The CDR3 sequence: CSASRTLGGDTQYF. The CDR3, as DNA: TGCAGTGCTAGTAGGACCCTCGGAGGGGATACGCAGTATTTT.

This clonotype showed up many times. This chain uses TRBV5-1 with TRBJ2-7; D possibly corresponds to TRBD1 (8 bases). The V end lost 1 base, the J end lost 1 base, and 12 bases lay between the germline ends. Germline-derived CDR1 and CDR2 are SGHRS and YFSETQ. The CDR3 length is 15 residues. CDR3 sequence reads: CASSLIQGGSYEQYF. For the CDR3, the DNA is TGCGCCAGCAGCTTGATACAGGGGGGGTCCTACGAGCAGTACTTC.

The sample holds a few counts of this clonotype. This rearrangement joins TRBV5-1 to TRBJ2-7; no clear D gene. Between the trimmed V and J ends, which lost 0 bases and 3 bases, there was a span of 13 bases. CDR1 SGHRS and CDR2 YFSETQ come from the germline V gene. The CDR3 runs 15 residues. The CDR3 sequence is CASSLEGRLGYEQYF. The DNA for the CDR3 is TGCGCCAGCAGCTTGGAGGGTAGGCTGGGCTACGAGCAGTACTTC.

This clonotype was found many times. This rearrangement joins TRBV20-1 to TRBJ2-2; D may correspond to TRBD1 or TRBD2 (6 bases each). Germline CDR1 reads DFQATT; CDR2 reads SNEGSKA (reference sequence). V gave up 3 bases and J gave up 5 bases, with 19 bases separating them. CDR3 size: 16 residues. CDR3 residues: CSASLGGRMDTGELFF. The CDR3 nucleotides read TGCAGTGCTAGTCTCGGGGGCCGTATGGATACCGGGGAGCTGTTTTTT.

This clonotype showed up many times. The rearrangement uses TRBV20-1 and TRBJ2-1; weak D call: TRBD2 (6 bases). The CDR3 runs to 14 residues. Between the trimmed V and J ends, which lost 6 bases and 4 bases, there was a span of 16 bases. Germline V lookup: CDR1 DFQATT, CDR2 SNEGSKA (reference sequence). The CDR3 region has the DNA TGCAGTGCCTTCCAACGGGACTTTTACAATGAGCAGTTCTTC. This gives the protein CSAFQRDFYNEQFF.

This clonotype was seen many times. This chain uses TRBV20-1 with TRBJ2-1; TRBD2 matches 9 bases. Per germline, CDR1 DFQATT and CDR2 SNEGSKA (reference sequence). The CDR3 covers 16 residues. The V and J ends lost 5 bases and 9 bases, in that order; junction bases with no gene match: 17. The CDR3 here is CSALPGLAKGIGEQFF. Here the CDR3 DNA reads TGCAGTGCTTTGCCGGGACTAGCCAAAGGGATTGGTGAGCAGTTCTTC.

This clonotype was recorded at least ten times. V usage is TRBV5-1 and J usage is TRBJ1-6; 10 positions match TRBD1. The CDR3 has 15 residues. Germline lookup yields CDR1 SGHRS and CDR2 YFSETQ. V was clipped by 4 bases and J by 9 bases; unmatched bases: 7. CDR3 coding DNA: TGCGCCAGCAGCCCCACGGGACAGGGGATTTCACCCCTCCACTTT. Translated, it gives CASSPTGQGISPLHF.

V usage is TRBV14 and J usage is TRBJ1-2; no clear D gene. The CDR3 has 17 residues. Germline lookup yields CDR1 SGHDN and CDR2 FVKESK. V was pared by 0 bases and J by 4 bases, with 18 bases between. CDR3: CASSQDRTPGIGYGYTF. CDR3 DNA sequence: TGTGCCAGCAGCCAAGATCGAACCCCGGGGATCGGCTATGGCTACACCTTC.

The V gene is TRBV20-1, the J gene TRBJ2-7, with 9 bases identical to TRBD2. The germline gives CDR1 DFQATT, CDR2 SNEGSKA (reference sequence). CDR3 length: 14 amino acids. Trimming cost V 3 bases and J 6 bases; bases outside gene matches: 9. CDR3 sequence: CSASPSGRLFEQYF. In nucleotides, the CDR3 is TGCAGTGCTAGTCCCAGCGGGAGGTTGTTCGAGCAGTACTTC.

The chain recombines TRBV20-1 with TRBJ1-2, with a tentative D call TRBD1 (5 bases). Trimming removed 2 bases at V and 9 bases at J, with 13 bases between. Germline V gene lookup returns CDR1 DFQATT and CDR2 SNEGSKA (reference sequence). The CDR3 is 12 residues long. CDR3 sequence (DNA): TGCAGTGCTAGAATTTCGGACACCCGCTACACCTTC. Its translation: CSARISDTRYTF.

In this sample, this clonotype turned up many times. The chain couples TRBV20-1 to TRBJ2-7, with TRBD2 matching over 11 bases. This CDR3 is 14 amino acids long. Trimming at V came to 4 bases and at J to 0 bases, leaving 2 bases not matched to a gene. CDR1 is DFQATT and CDR2 is SNEGSKA in the germline V gene (reference sequence). CDR3 sequence: CSATGTSGSYEQYF. The DNA of the CDR3 is TGCAGTGCTACCGGGACTAGCGGCTCCTACGAGCAGTACTTC.

In its sample, this clonotype was seen many times. The chain is built from TRBV3-1 and TRBJ2-5; TRBD2 aligns across 8 bases. Looked up from germline, CDR1 is LGHDT and CDR2 is YNNKEL (reference sequence). After removal of 4 bases from V and 5 bases from J, the junction contained 6 bases not matched to a gene. The CDR3 loop spans 14 amino acids. The CDR3 sequence: CASSRGLAGETQYF. The CDR3 coding sequence is TGTGCCAGCAGCCGCGGACTAGCTGGTGAGACCCAGTACTTC.

This chain links TRBV20-1 with TRBJ1-6; D unclear. Germline-derived CDR1 and CDR2 are DFQATT and SNEGSKA (reference sequence). CDR3 length: 13 residues. The V gene lost 7 bases and the J gene lost 9 bases, with 16 bases spanning the gap. CDR3 region: CSGYKSPSSPLHF. CDR3 bases: TGCAGTGGTTATAAGAGCCCCAGTTCACCCCTCCACTTT.

The chain recombines TRBV14 with TRBJ2-4; TRBD2 aligns across 10 bases. The CDR3 covers 15 residues. Per the germline V gene, CDR1 is SGHDN and CDR2 is FVKESK. J gave up 9 bases and V 4 bases, and 9 bases lay outside the gene matches. The CDR3 nucleotides are TGTGCCAGCAGCCGCCTAGCGGGAGCCAATGGCATTCAGTACTTC. Protein: CASSRLAGANGIQYF.

This clonotype was picked up many times. J is TRBJ1-2 and V is TRBV29-1, with D unclear. Looked up from germline, CDR1 is SQVTM and CDR2 is ANQGSEA. Trimming took off 4 bases at V and 4 bases at J, with 16 bases between the two ends. This CDR3 contains 14 residues. The CDR3 loop reads CSVVVTGYAYGYTF. The CDR3 bases are TGCAGCGTTGTAGTTACGGGGTACGCCTATGGCTACACCTTC. Using reference TRBV29-1 and TRBJ1-2 for the parts outside the CDR3, the full variable domain is SAVISQKPSRDICQRGTSLTIQCQVDSQVTMMFWYRQQPGQSLTLIATANQGSEATYESGFVIDKFPISRPNLTFSTLTVSNMSPEDSSIYLCSVVVTGYAYGYTFGSGTRLTVV.

In this sample, this clonotype turned up a few times. Relative to the germline gene, one junction end is altered; a read error may explain this. The chain joins TRBV12-3 or TRBV12-4 to TRBJ2-4; D possibly corresponds to TRBD2 (5 bases). This CDR3 region has 15 residues. In DNA form, the CDR3 reads TGTGCCAGCAGCTTAGAGAGCGGACCGTCGGCTCTTCAGTACTTC. It yields the protein CASSLESGPSALQYF.

At least ten counts were recorded for this clonotype. The V and J genes are TRBV11-2 and TRBJ2-7; D is uncertain. The CDR3 covers 12 residues. With 5 bases removed from V and 5 bases from J, the gap between germline ends came to 10 bases. CDR1 and CDR2 from the germline V gene are SGHAT and FQNNGV. CDR3 residues: CASSLYYHEQYF. CDR3 nucleotide sequence: TGTGCCAGCAGCCTCTATTACCACGAGCAGTACTTC.

This clonotype was counted many times. The rearrangement links TRBV9 to TRBJ2-3; D remains unclear. V was trimmed by 0 bases and J by 7 bases, leaving 12 bases between them. The germline gives CDR1 SGDLS, CDR2 YYNGEE. The CDR3 runs to 14 residues. The CDR3 region is CASSVDLSHHTQYF. CDR3 coding DNA: TGTGCCAGCAGCGTAGATCTTAGCCACCATACGCAGTATTTT. Full variable domain (remainder filled in from reference TRBV9 and TRBJ2-3): DSGVTQTPKHLITATGQRVTLRCSPRSGDLSVYWYQQSLDQGLQFLIQYYNGEERAKGNILERFSAQQFPDLHSELNLSSLELGDSALYFCASSVDLSHHTQYFGPGTRLTVL.

The chain joins TRBV20-1 to TRBJ2-1, with 8 nucleotides matching TRBD2. V dropped 0 bases and J dropped 6; count of bases not matched to a gene: 7. The germline gives CDR1 DFQATT, CDR2 SNEGSKA (reference sequence). This CDR3 region has 15 residues. The CDR3 spells CSARDPSGPGNEQFF. The CDR3 DNA reads as TGCAGTGCTAGAGATCCTAGCGGGCCGGGCAATGAGCAGTTCTTC.